This is a list of T cell receptor beta chains from one sample in a study of blood T cell repertoires in COVID-19. The repertoire was sequenced with immunoSEQ multiplex PCR; TCRdb's copy has only in-frame clones and lacks some. This sample has tens of thousands of clones, with approximately 88% found just once. Sequencing input: peripheral blood. Source of these receptors: a middle-aged man with active COVID-19. Each CDR3 is given with its conserved first and last residue. Fields, in order: D gene, V gene, clone size, J gene, CDR3 DNA, CDR3 protein. D genes are given only for firm matches. Clone size is stated in some rows and not others, as once, few, many or a class when expanded.

.,TRBV5-1,.,TRBJ2-5,TGCGCCAGCAGCTTGGCCAACGGGGTAGAGACCCAGTACTTC,CASSLANGVETQYF
TRBD1,TRBV6-2/TRBV6-3,.,TRBJ2-7,TGTGCCAGCAGCGACAGGGGAGGTGAGCAGTACTTC,CASSDRGGEQYF
.,TRBV27,.,TRBJ2-7,TGTGCCAGCAGTAGGGGTGCCTCCTCCTACGAGCAGTACTTC,CASSRGASSYEQYF
.,TRBV3-1/TRBV3-2,.,TRBJ2-1,TGTGCCAGCAGCCATAGTGAGCAGTTCTTC,CASSHSEQFF
.,TRBV30,.,TRBJ2-5,TGTGCCAGGGGGCAGCGCGGGGCGTACCAAGAGACCCAGTACTTC,CARGQRGAYQETQYF
.,TRBV9,.,TRBJ1-2,TGTGCCAGCAGCGGCGGGGGACTCGATGGCTACACCTTC,CASSGGGLDGYTF
TRBD1,TRBV6-2/TRBV6-3,once,TRBJ1-4,TGTGCCAGCAGTCGGCCGCAGGAGTCGGGACAGCGATTCGAAAAACTGTTTTTT,CASSRPQESGQRFEKLFF
.,TRBV7-8,.,TRBJ2-1,TGTGCCAGCAGCCTCGCGGGACTTAGTTTCAATGAGCAGTTCTTC,CASSLAGLSFNEQFF
TRBD1,TRBV19,.,TRBJ2-6,TGTGCCAGTAGTACAACCCCGGGACAGGGGGGCTCTGGGGCCAACGTCCTGACTTTC,CASSTTPGQGGSGANVLTF
.,TRBV5-1,few,TRBJ1-6,TGCGCCAGCAGCTTGGTAGGAACAAACAGTAATTCACCCCTCCACTTT,CASSLVGTNSNSPLHF
.,TRBV6-5,once,TRBJ1-2,TGTGCCAGCAAATCGGCAGGCAACTATGGCTACACCTTC,CASKSAGNYGYTF
TRBD1,TRBV2,.,TRBJ1-1,TGTGCCAGCAGTTACGGGACAGGGAGGTTCGGGAACACTGAAGCTTTCTTT,CASSYGTGRFGNTEAFF
.,TRBV6-2/TRBV6-3,.,TRBJ2-5,TGTGCCAGCAGTTACCCCAGGCAAGCGGTTCAAGAGACCCAGTACTTC,CASSYPRQAVQETQYF
TRBD1,TRBV30,.,TRBJ1-2,TGTGCCTGGAGGACCGCAGGGGGAGGTTATGGCTACACCTTC,CAWRTAGGGYGYTF
TRBD1,TRBV19,.,TRBJ2-3,TGTGCCAGTAGTAGCGGGGACAGGGGGTTGGCAGATACGCAGTATTTT,CASSSGDRGLADTQYF
.,TRBV11-2,.,TRBJ1-1,TGTGCCAGCAGCTTAGGACGGAGCCTTGAAGCTTTCTTT,CASSLGRSLEAFF
TRBD1,TRBV27,.,TRBJ2-1,TGTGCCAGCAGCGACAGGGGGCCTAACGATGAGCAGTTCTTC,CASSDRGPNDEQFF
.,TRBV28,few,TRBJ1-2,TGTGCCAGCAGTATAAACTATGGCTACACCTTC,CASSINYGYTF
.,TRBV5-5,.,TRBJ2-7,TGTGCCACCACACGGGACACTCTAAACTACGAGCAGTACTTC,CATTRDTLNYEQYF
.,TRBV20-1,.,TRBJ1-1,TGCAGTGCTAGTCGGGTCTGGAGCACTGAAGCTTTCTTT,CSASRVWSTEAFF
.,TRBV28,.,TRBJ2-7,TGTGCCAGCAGTTCCCAGGGTTTTGGTCTCTACGAGCAGTACTTC,CASSSQGFGLYEQYF
.,TRBV5-1,.,TRBJ2-5,TGCGCCAGCAGCTTGGAGGGGCCGCAGACCGGGACCCAGTACTTC,CASSLEGPQTGTQYF
TRBD1,TRBV19,.,TRBJ1-1,TGTGCCAGTAGTACCTCCCCGACAGGGGCGTTTAACACTGAAGCTTTCTTT,CASSTSPTGAFNTEAFF
.,TRBV12-3/TRBV12-4,.,TRBJ1-6,TGTGCCAGCGGCGGGGGAGGGGCCCTCCACTTT,CASGGGGALHF
.,TRBV19,.,TRBJ1-5,TGTGCCAGTAGTATAGGGCGGTCGAGGGGCAATCAGCCCCAGCATTTT,CASSIGRSRGNQPQHF
.,TRBV6-5,.,TRBJ1-2,TGTGCCAGCAGTTACGGGACACCGCCCACCTATGGCTACACCTTC,CASSYGTPPTYGYTF
.,TRBV30,.,TRBJ2-7,TGTGCCTGGAGCCCTGAGAGGGAGGACCCGATATCCTACGAGCAGTACTTC,CAWSPEREDPISYEQYF
.,TRBV28,.,TRBJ1-1,TGTGCCAGCAGGGAACGGGAAGGACGGGTAGCTGAAGCTTTCTTT,CASREREGRVAEAFF
TRBD1,TRBV28,.,TRBJ1-3,TGTGCCAGCAACGACTACGGACAGGGGGCGGCAGGTGGAAACACCATATATTTT,CASNDYGQGAAGGNTIYF
TRBD1,TRBV6-4,.,TRBJ1-5,TGTGCCAGCAGTGACTCGTCTGGACAGGGTAAGGCGGAGCCCCAGCATTTT,CASSDSSGQGKAEPQHF
TRBD1,TRBV6-6,.,TRBJ1-2,TGTGCCAGCAGTTACTCGGACAGGGCGGACAATGGCTACACCTTC,CASSYSDRADNGYTF
.,TRBV19,.,TRBJ1-2,TGTGCCAGTAGTCGGGGTAATGACTATGGCTACACCTTC,CASSRGNDYGYTF
.,TRBV25-1,.,TRBJ2-5,TGTGCCAGCAGTGAAGGAGCGGGTGCAGAGACCCAGTACTTC,CASSEGAGAETQYF
.,TRBV3-1/TRBV3-2,.,TRBJ2-2,TGTGCCAGCAGCCCCTACGGGGGGAACACCGGGGAGCTGTTTTTT,CASSPYGGNTGELFF
TRBD2,TRBV6-5,.,TRBJ2-5,TGTGCCAGCAGTACGCTAGCGGGAGTGGAAGAGACCCAGTACTTC,CASSTLAGVEETQYF
.,TRBV12-3/TRBV12-4,medium-sized,TRBJ1-1,TGTGCCAGCAGTTTAGGAGGGAACACTGAAGCTTTCTTT,CASSLGGNTEAFF
.,TRBV3-1/TRBV3-2,.,TRBJ1-5,TGTGCCAGCAGCCAAGTGTATAGCAATCAGCCCCAGCATTTT,CASSQVYSNQPQHF
.,TRBV11-2,.,TRBJ2-2,TGTGCCAGCAGCTTAGGACAAAACACCGGGGAGCTGTTTTTT,CASSLGQNTGELFF
.,TRBV6-2/TRBV6-3,.,TRBJ2-3,TGTGCCAGCAGTTATATTACAGATACGCAGTATTTT,CASSYITDTQYF
.,TRBV5-4,.,TRBJ1-2,TGTGCCAGCAGTCGGGATTCAGGGGTGGGTTCTTATGGCTACACCTTC,CASSRDSGVGSYGYTF
TRBD1,TRBV5-4,.,TRBJ2-2,TGTGCCAGCAGTTCCCGGGACAGGGGGCACAACACCGGGGAGCTGTTTTTT,CASSSRDRGHNTGELFF
.,TRBV4-1,.,TRBJ1-5,TGCGCCAGCAGCCAAGACGATACAGGGTTCGTGGATCAGACCCAGCATTTT,CASSQDDTGFVDQTQHF
TRBD2,TRBV24-1,once,TRBJ2-2,TGTGCCACCAGTGATTCGACTAGCGGGAGAGAAACCGGGGAGCTGTTTTTT,CATSDSTSGRETGELFF
.,TRBV28,.,TRBJ1-5,TGTGCCAGCAGCTTAACAAGGCCCCAGCATTTT,CASSLTRPQHF
.,TRBV27,.,TRBJ2-7,TGTGCCAGCAGCTCCCTCCCAGCGGAGCAACTCGAGCAGTACTTC,CASSSLPAEQLEQYF
.,TRBV10-3,.,TRBJ2-5,TGTGCCATCAGTGGGGGTGGCGGGGTCTCGGGGACCCAGTACTTC,CAISGGGGVSGTQYF
.,TRBV7-2,.,TRBJ2-1,TGTGCCAGCAGCTTACAGGGCGGGGTTTCCAATGAGCAGTTCTTC,CASSLQGGVSNEQFF
.,TRBV3-1/TRBV3-2,.,TRBJ2-2,TGTGCCAGCAGCCAAGATCAAGCGGGTGTCGGGGAGCTGTTTTTT,CASSQDQAGVGELFF
TRBD2,TRBV7-2,.,TRBJ2-7,TGTGCCAGCAGCTTATATGGGAAGGGACTAGTGTTCGAGCAGTACTTC,CASSLYGKGLVFEQYF
.,TRBV4-3,.,TRBJ1-1,TGCGCCAGCAGCCAAGACGGCAGGGAATTGGGTGAAGCTTTCTTT,CASSQDGRELGEAFF
TRBD2,TRBV5-4,once,TRBJ2-5,TGTGCCAGCAGCTTCTCCGGGACTAGAGGAGAGACCCAGTACTTC,CASSFSGTRGETQYF
TRBD1,TRBV7-2,.,TRBJ1-2,TGTGCCAGCAGCAGAGGACAGGGGGTCAGCTATGGCTACACCTTC,CASSRGQGVSYGYTF
.,TRBV5-8,.,TRBJ1-3,TGTGCCAGCAGCGCCCGACAGGATAACACCATATATTTT,CASSARQDNTIYF
TRBD1,TRBV4-3,.,TRBJ1-2,TGCGCCAGCAGCCCCCGGGACAGGGGGAGTGGTGGCTACACCTTC,CASSPRDRGSGGYTF
.,TRBV19,.,TRBJ1-2,TGTGCCAGTAGTACTGACAGCTATGGCTACACCTTC,CASSTDSYGYTF
.,TRBV7-8,.,TRBJ2-7,TGTGCCAGCAGCCTAGGCCGGGAATACTACGAGCAGTACTTC,CASSLGREYYEQYF